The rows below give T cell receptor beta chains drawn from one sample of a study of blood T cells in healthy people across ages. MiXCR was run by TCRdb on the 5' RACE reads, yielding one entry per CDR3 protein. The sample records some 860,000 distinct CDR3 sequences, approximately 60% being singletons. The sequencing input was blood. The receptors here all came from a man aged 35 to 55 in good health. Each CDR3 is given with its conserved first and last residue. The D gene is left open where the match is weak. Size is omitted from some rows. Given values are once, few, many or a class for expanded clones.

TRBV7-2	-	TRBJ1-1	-	TGTGCCAGCAGTTCAGGGTTTTATTCGGAAGCTTTCTTT	CASSSGFYSEAFF
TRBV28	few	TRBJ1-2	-	TGTGCCAGCGAGGCAGGGATATATGGCTACACCTTC	CASEAGIYGYTF
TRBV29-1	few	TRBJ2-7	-	TGCAGCGTTGAAGATGGTGGGGCCCAGTACTTC	CSVEDGGAQYF
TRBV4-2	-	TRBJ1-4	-	TGTGCCAGCAGCCAAGACCTGGAGAGGGTCGTGTTTTTT	CASSQDLERVVFF
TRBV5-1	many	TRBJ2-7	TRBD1	TGCGCCAGCAGCTTGGGGGGGTTAATCGGGACAGGGGATGGCGAGCAGTACTTC	CASSLGGLIGTGDGEQYF
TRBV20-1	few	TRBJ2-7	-	TGCAGTGCTCCCGACATGTACGAGCAGTACTTC	CSAPDMYEQYF
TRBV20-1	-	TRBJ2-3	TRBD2	TGCAGTGCTAAACCGGGGACTAGCGGGAGCACAGATACGCAGTATTTT	CSAKPGTSGSTDTQYF
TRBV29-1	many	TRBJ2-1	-	TGCAGCGTTGAGTTATACAATGAGCAGTTCTTC	CSVELYNEQFF
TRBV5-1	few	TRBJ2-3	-	TGCGCCAGCAGCTTGGAGTTGAGGGGAGGTACAGATACGCAGTATTTT	CASSLELRGGTDTQYF
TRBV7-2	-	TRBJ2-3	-	TGTGCCAGCAGCTTAGACACTCAAGTAACGCAGTATTTT	CASSLDTQVTQYF
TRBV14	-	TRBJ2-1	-	TGTGCCAGCAGCCATGCAGCCAGCGCCAATGAGCAGTTCTTC	CASSHAASANEQFF
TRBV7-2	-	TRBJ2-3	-	TGTGCCAGCAGTCGACAGTACACAGATACGCAGTATTTT	CASSRQYTDTQYF
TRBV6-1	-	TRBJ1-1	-	TGTGCCAGCAGTGAATCTGGGTGGGAAGCTTTCTTT	CASSESGWEAFF
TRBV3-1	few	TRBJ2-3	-	TGTGCCAGCAGCCGAGAACCTATAGCGGCCAGCACAGATACGCAGTATTTT	CASSREPIAASTDTQYF
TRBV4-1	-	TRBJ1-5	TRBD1	TGCGCCAGCAGCCAAGATGGGACAGGTCGGGCCGATGGCAATCAGCCCCAGCATTTT	CASSQDGTGRADGNQPQHF
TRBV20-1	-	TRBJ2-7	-	TGCAGTGCTCCAAATCCCTTACAGGGCTGGTCTTACGAGCAGTACTTC	CSAPNPLQGWSYEQYF
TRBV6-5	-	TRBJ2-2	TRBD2	TGTGCCAGCAGTTATCTACCGGGACTAGCGGCCAACACCGGGGAGCTGTTTTTT	CASSYLPGLAANTGELFF
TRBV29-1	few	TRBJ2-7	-	TGCAGCGTTGAATGGGGTACTCACGAGCAGTACTTC	CSVEWGTHEQYF
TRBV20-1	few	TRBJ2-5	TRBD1	TGCAGTGCTAGACTGGACAGGGGGCCAGAGACCCAGTACTTC	CSARLDRGPETQYF
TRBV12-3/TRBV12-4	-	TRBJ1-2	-	TGTGCCAGCAGTTTAGCGGGGGTCCGTGGCAGGGGATCAATCTATGGCTACACCTTC	CASSLAGVRGRGSIYGYTF
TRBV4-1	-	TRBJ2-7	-	TGCGCCAGCAGCCAAGAACCGACCTCCGGGGAGCAGTACTTC	CASSQEPTSGEQYF
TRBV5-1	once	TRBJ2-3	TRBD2	TGCGCCAGCAGCTGGGGACTAGCGAAAACAGATACGCAGTATTTT	CASSWGLAKTDTQYF
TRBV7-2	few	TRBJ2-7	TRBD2	TGTGCCAGCAGCCAGGGACTAGCGGACGCCTACGAGCAGTACTTC	CASSQGLADAYEQYF
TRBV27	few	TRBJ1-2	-	TGTGCCAGCAGAAGACCCGGGTCGAACGGGAGAGGGGGCTACACCTTC	CASRRPGSNGRGGYTF
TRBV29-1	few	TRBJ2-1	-	TGCAGCGTTGACGAGGCCCCCAATGAGCAGTTCTTC	CSVDEAPNEQFF
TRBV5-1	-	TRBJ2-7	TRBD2	TGCGCCAGCAGCTTGGAGGGACTAGCGGCCTCCTACGAGCAGTACTTC	CASSLEGLAASYEQYF
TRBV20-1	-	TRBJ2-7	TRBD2	TGCAGTGCCAAGGCCGGGACTAGCGGGAGCCCGTACTTC	CSAKAGTSGSPYF
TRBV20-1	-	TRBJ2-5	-	TGCAGTGCCCGCAACCCCCGGGGGACCCCTCCGTACTTC	CSARNPRGTPPYF
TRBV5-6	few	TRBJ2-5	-	TGTGCCAGCAGCTTGACGTACCAAGAGACCCAGTACTTC	CASSLTYQETQYF
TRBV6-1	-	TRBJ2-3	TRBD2	TGTGCCAGCAGTGAGACTAGCGGGAGGGTTAGCACAGATACGCAGTATTTT	CASSETSGRVSTDTQYF
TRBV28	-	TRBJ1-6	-	TGTGCCAGCAGTTTCGGACGGTCAGGGTCCTCCTATAATTCACCCCTCCACTTT	CASSFGRSGSSYNSPLHF
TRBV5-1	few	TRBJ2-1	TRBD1	TGCGCCAGCAGCTTCCTCTCGGACAGGGATGAGCAGTTCTTC	CASSFLSDRDEQFF
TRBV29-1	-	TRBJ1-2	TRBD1	TGCAGCGTACAAGGACAGGGAGCCGGCTACACCTTC	CSVQGQGAGYTF
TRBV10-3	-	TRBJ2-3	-	TGTGCCATCAGTGAGGGGTCTAGAGTCGCAGATACGCAGTATTTT	CAISEGSRVADTQYF
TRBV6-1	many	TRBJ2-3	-	TGTGCCAGCAGTGAAGGACAGCCCGGCACGGATACGCAGTATTTT	CASSEGQPGTDTQYF
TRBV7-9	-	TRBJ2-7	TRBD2	TGTGCCAGCAGCGCGAGTGCTAGCGGTCCTTACAATGAGCAGTACTTC	CASSASASGPYNEQYF